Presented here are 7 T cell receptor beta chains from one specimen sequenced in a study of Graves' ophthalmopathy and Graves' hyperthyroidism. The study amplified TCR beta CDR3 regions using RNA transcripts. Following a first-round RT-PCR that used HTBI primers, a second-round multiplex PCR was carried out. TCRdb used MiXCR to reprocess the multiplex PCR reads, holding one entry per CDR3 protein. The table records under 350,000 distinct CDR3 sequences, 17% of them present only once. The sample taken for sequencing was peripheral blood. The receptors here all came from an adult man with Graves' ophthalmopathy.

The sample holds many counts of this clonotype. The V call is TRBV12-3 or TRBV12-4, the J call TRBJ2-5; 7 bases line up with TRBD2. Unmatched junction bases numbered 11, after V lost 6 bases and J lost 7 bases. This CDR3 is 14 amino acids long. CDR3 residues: CASSRAGSPGTQYF. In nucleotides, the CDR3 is TGTGCCAGCAGCAGAGCGGGATCCCCAGGGACCCAGTACTTC.

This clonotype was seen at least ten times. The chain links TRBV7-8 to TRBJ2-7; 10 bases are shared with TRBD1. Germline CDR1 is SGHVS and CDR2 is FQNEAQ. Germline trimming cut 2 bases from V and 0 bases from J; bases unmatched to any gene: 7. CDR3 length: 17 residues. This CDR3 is CASSLFPGQGSSYEQYF. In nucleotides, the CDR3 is TGTGCCAGCAGCTTATTCCCGGGACAGGGGTCCTCCTACGAGCAGTACTTC. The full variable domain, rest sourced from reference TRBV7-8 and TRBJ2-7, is GAGVSQSPRYKVAKRGQDVALRCDPISGHVSLFWYQQALGQGPEFLTYFQNEAQLDKSGLPSDRFFAERPEGSVSTLKIQRTQQEDSAVYLCASSLFPGQGSSYEQYFGPGTRLTVT.

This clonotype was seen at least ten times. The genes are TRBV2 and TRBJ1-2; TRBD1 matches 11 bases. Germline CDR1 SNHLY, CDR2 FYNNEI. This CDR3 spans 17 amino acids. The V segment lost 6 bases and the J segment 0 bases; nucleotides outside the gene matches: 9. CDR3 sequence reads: CASSARDRGFTNYGYTF. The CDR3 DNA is TGTGCCAGCAGCGCCCGGGACAGGGGGTTTACTAACTATGGCTACACCTTC. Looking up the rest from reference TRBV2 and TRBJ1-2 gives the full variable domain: EPEVTQTPSHQVTQMGQEVILRCVPISNHLYFYWYRQILGQKVEFLVSFYNNEISEKSEIFDDQFSVERPDGSNFTLKIRSTKLEDSAMYFCASSARDRGFTNYGYTFGSGTRLTVV.

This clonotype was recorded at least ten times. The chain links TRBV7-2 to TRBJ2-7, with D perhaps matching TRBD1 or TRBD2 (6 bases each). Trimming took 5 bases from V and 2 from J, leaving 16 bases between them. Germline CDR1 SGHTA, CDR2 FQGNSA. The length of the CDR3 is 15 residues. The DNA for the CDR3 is TGTGCCAGCAGCCAGGCCGGGGGCGATACCTACGAGCAGTACTTC. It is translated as CASSQAGGDTYEQYF.

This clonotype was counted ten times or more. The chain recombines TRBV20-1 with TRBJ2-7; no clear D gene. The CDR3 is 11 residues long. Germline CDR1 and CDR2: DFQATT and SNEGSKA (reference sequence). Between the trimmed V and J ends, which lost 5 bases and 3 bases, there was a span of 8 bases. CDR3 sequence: CSAGADYEQYF. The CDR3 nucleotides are TGCAGTGCTGGAGCCGACTACGAGCAGTACTTC.

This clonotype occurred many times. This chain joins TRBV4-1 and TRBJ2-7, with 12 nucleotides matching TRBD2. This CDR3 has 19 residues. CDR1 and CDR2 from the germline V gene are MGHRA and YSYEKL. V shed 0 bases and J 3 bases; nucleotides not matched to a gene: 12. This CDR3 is CASSQEEASGRAWFYEQYF. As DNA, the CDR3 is TGCGCCAGCAGCCAAGAAGAGGCTAGCGGGAGGGCCTGGTTCTACGAGCAGTACTTC.

This CDR3 reads CASSYVDRAYYEQYF. As DNA, the CDR3 is TGTGCCAGCAGTTACGTGGACAGGGCGTACTACGAGCAGTACTTC. V usage is TRBV6-2 or TRBV6-3 and J usage is TRBJ2-7, with 8 nucleotides matching TRBD1. Germline assignment: CDR1 MNHEY and CDR2 SVGEGT. The CDR3 runs to 15 residues. The V gene end was trimmed by 2 bases and the J gene end by 3 bases; junction bases not matched to a gene: 6.